Following are 17 T cell receptor beta chains from one sample sequenced in a study of OX40 agonist ivuxolimab in advanced cancers. Libraries were prepared by immunoSEQ multiplex PCR; TCRdb keeps only in-frame clonotypes and omits some of them. The sample lists 65,000 to 85,000 clones; approximately 94% were seen once. Sequences were derived from CD4+ or CD8+ T cells sorted from blood, sampled in a trial of the OX40 agonist ivuxolimab. Receptor source: an adult with an advanced solid tumor such as melanoma, head and neck, liver or kidney cancer.

The chain joins TRBV28 to TRBJ2-1; a possible D gene is TRBD2 (6 bases). The CDR3 has 14 residues. Germline-derived CDR1 and CDR2 are MDHEN and SYDVKM. Trimming pared 6 bases from V and 9 bases from J, leaving 18 bases between. The CDR3 nucleotides read TGTGCCAGCAGCCTGGAGGGGAACAGCGGTGAGCAGTTCTTC. Protein sequence: CASSLEGNSGEQFF.

In nucleotides, the CDR3 is TGTGCCAGCAGCGCATCCGGGATTGCCTACGAGCAGTACTTC. It encodes CASSASGIAYEQYF. The chain recombines TRBV7-9 with TRBJ2-7; the D gene is possibly TRBD2 (5 bases). The germline CDR1 and CDR2 sequences are SEHNR and FQNEAQ (reference sequence). This CDR3 comprises 14 residues. The V end lost 5 bases, the J end lost 2 bases, and 13 bases lay between the germline ends.

V usage is TRBV10-3 and J usage is TRBJ2-1, with D perhaps TRBD1 or TRBD2 (9 bases each). CDR3 length equals 19 residues. Looked up from germline, CDR1 is ENHRY and CDR2 is SYGVKD. V was cut by 2 bases and J by 2 bases, with 22 bases left in between. The CDR3 is CAISEPDRGSGRAYNEQFF. DNA of the CDR3: TGTGCCATCAGTGAGCCGGACAGGGGTAGCGGGAGAGCCTACAATGAGCAGTTCTTC.

The chain employs TRBV6-6 and TRBJ2-7; D is ambiguous. Germline CDR1 reads MNHNY; CDR2 reads SVGAGI (reference sequence). This CDR3 spans 13 amino acids. The V and J ends lost 6 bases and 0 bases respectively, with 9 bases between them. CDR3 loop: CASSRPSSYEQYF. The CDR3 DNA sequence: TGTGCCAGCAGCCGCCCGAGCTCCTACGAGCAGTACTTC.

This chain uses TRBV11-2 with TRBJ2-7, with D perhaps matching TRBD2 (5 bases). CDR3 size: 14 residues. The germline V gene has CDR1 SGHAT and CDR2 FQNNGV. Trimming took 0 bases from V and 4 from J, leaving 10 bases between them. The CDR3 reads CASSLDPGGYEQYF. The CDR3 DNA sequence: TGTGCCAGCAGCTTAGATCCCGGCGGGTACGAGCAGTACTTC.

This sequence joins TRBV28 and TRBJ2-1; D gene uncertain. The CDR3 spans 14 residues. Germline V gives CDR1 MDHEN, CDR2 SYDVKM. Trimming left V 2 bases short and J 0 bases short, with 5 bases between. CDR3 in DNA: TGTGCCAGCAGTTTACGGAGCTCCTACAATGAGCAGTTCTTC. The encoded protein is CASSLRSSYNEQFF.

This clone was detected only once. The V call is TRBV9, the J call TRBJ1-3; TRBD1 is a possible D gene (5 bases). Trimming stripped 3 bases from V and 4 bases from J, with 11 bases between. The germline gives CDR1 SGDLS, CDR2 YYNGEE. The CDR3 runs 14 residues. CDR3 nucleotide sequence: TGTGCCAGCAGCGGGGGCCGGGGAGGAAACACCATATATTTT. Translating gives CASSGGRGGNTIYF.

J is TRBJ2-7 and V is TRBV4-3, with 8 nucleotides matching TRBD2. The CDR3 length is 14 residues. The germline V gene encodes CDR1 LGHNA and CDR2 YSLEER. The V segment lost 1 base and the J segment 6 bases; nucleotides outside the gene matches: 5. This CDR3 reads CASSQVGLAGEQYF. DNA of the CDR3: TGCGCCAGCAGCCAAGTAGGGCTAGCGGGCGAGCAGTACTTC.

The chain carries TRBV4-1 and TRBJ2-1; 9 positions agree with TRBD2. The germline V gene encodes CDR1 MGHRA and CDR2 YSYEKL. CDR3 length equals 17 residues. V shed 0 bases and J 1 base; nucleotides not matched to a gene: 4. This CDR3 is CASSQDLAGLSYNEQFF. DNA for the CDR3: TGCGCCAGCAGCCAAGACCTAGCGGGACTATCCTACAATGAGCAGTTCTTC.

This clone was observed once. The V call is TRBV7-9, the J call TRBJ2-2, with D tentatively TRBD1 or TRBD2 (5 bases each). V was cut by 4 bases and J by 9 bases, with 12 bases left in between. This CDR3 spans 13 amino acids. The V gene's germline CDR1 is SEHNR and CDR2 FQNEAQ (reference sequence). The CDR3, as DNA: TGTGCCAGCAGCTCTCCAGGGACCAGGGAGCTGTTTTTT. Its translation is CASSSPGTRELFF. Drawing the rest from reference TRBV7-9 and TRBJ2-2, the complete variable domain is DTGVSQNPRHKITKRGQNVTFRCDPISEHNRLYWYRQTLGQGPEFLTYFQNEAQLEKSRLLSDRFSAERPKGSFSTLEIQRTEQGDSAMYLCASSSPGTRELFFGEGSRLTVL.

This chain uses TRBV4-1 with TRBJ1-6; D not resolved. Trimming took 4 bases from V and 5 from J, leaving 12 bases between them. This CDR3 has 15 amino acids. Germline loops: CDR1 MGHRA, CDR2 YSYEKL. The CDR3 sequence is CASSPLSGDNSPLHF. The CDR3, as DNA: TGCGCCAGCAGCCCGCTCTCAGGAGATAATTCACCCCTCCACTTT.

The gene calls are TRBV10-1 and TRBJ2-7; 7 bases fit TRBD1. The germline V gene encodes CDR1 WNHNN and CDR2 SYGVQD (reference sequence). This CDR3 is 13 amino acids long. V gave up 6 bases and J gave up 5 bases; unmatched junction bases: 7. DNA of the CDR3: TGCGCCAGCAGCGTGGACAGGTCTAACGAGCAGTACTTC. This sequence encodes CASSVDRSNEQYF.

The CDR3 loop reads CSVDTGLQVAYEQYF. CDR3 nucleotide sequence: TGCAGCGTGGATACCGGGTTACAGGTAGCCTACGAGCAGTACTTC. The chain joins TRBV29-1 to TRBJ2-7, with a tentative D call TRBD1 (5 bases). Trimming took 6 bases from V and 2 from J, leaving 20 bases between them. Germline V lookup: CDR1 SQVTM, CDR2 ANQGSEA. There are 15 residues in the CDR3.

In nucleotides, the CDR3 is TGTGCCAGCAGCCACCCGGGGTTGTGGGAGACCCAGTACTTC. Translating gives CASSHPGLWETQYF. The genes are TRBV14 and TRBJ2-5, with D perhaps matching TRBD2 (5 bases). Germline CDR1 reads SGHDN; CDR2 reads FVKESK. Trimming shortened V by 3 bases and J by 5 bases, and 13 bases separated the two germline ends. This CDR3 has 14 residues.

The table lists this clone with a count of one. V is TRBV27 and J is TRBJ2-3; D possibly corresponds to TRBD2 (6 bases). V dropped 0 bases and J dropped 0 bases, with 7 bases sitting between them. From germline, CDR1 is MNHEY and CDR2 SMNVEV (reference sequence). The CDR3 sequence is 15 residues long. Here the CDR3 reads CASSLSGGSTDTQYF. In nucleotides, the CDR3 is TGTGCCAGCAGTTTATCCGGGGGAAGCACAGATACGCAGTATTTT.

The CDR3 bases are TGTGCCAGCAGCTTACCGGAGTCTGGAAACACCATATATTTT. Its translation is CASSLPESGNTIYF. The chain couples TRBV7-6 to TRBJ1-3; no definite D call. The CDR3 extends over 14 amino acids. Trimming took off 2 bases at V and 1 base at J, with 6 bases between the two ends. CDR1 SGHVS and CDR2 FNYEAQ come from the germline V gene.

The V call is TRBV15, the J call TRBJ2-1; D unresolved. Germline CDR1 reads LNHNV; CDR2 reads YYDKDF (reference sequence). The CDR3 totals 13 residues. V lost 3 bases and J lost 4, with 7 bases in between. This CDR3 is CATSSLSYNEQFF. CDR3 nucleotides: TGTGCCACCAGCAGCCTCAGTTACAATGAGCAGTTCTTC.